Below are 6 T cell receptor beta chains sequenced from a single sample in a study of cytomegalovirus exposure and HLA in healthy donors. The PCR made use of 60 Vbeta and 13 Jbeta primers. Clones were read by immunoSEQ multiplex PCR, and TCRdb kept only the in-frame ones, dropping some. The sample consists of about 190,000 clones, over 60% of them appearing once. The sample consisted of PBMCs. Every receptor here comes from a woman in her twenties or thirties in good health and CMV-seropositive.

This chain joins TRBV28 and TRBJ2-7; D not certain. The V and J ends lost 5 bases and 4 bases respectively, with 9 bases between them. CDR3 length: 12 amino acids. Germline V gives CDR1 MDHEN, CDR2 SYDVKM. The CDR3, as DNA: TGTGCCAGCAGTCTGACTGTTTACGAGCAGTACTTC. Translation: CASSLTVYEQYF.

The chain carries TRBV28 and TRBJ2-5; 8 nucleotides line up with TRBD1. With 0 bases clipped from V and 2 bases from J, the junction kept 2 bases outside the gene matches. The CDR3 contains 15 residues. Germline CDR1 reads MDHEN; CDR2 reads SYDVKM. The CDR3 protein is CASSLWHRGQETQYF. DNA for the CDR3: TGTGCCAGCAGTTTATGGCACAGGGGGCAAGAGACCCAGTACTTC.

The genes are TRBV4-1 and TRBJ2-7, with TRBD2 matching 13 bases. V lost 4 bases to trimming and J lost 1 base; unmatched junction nucleotides: 1. The germline V gene has CDR1 MGHRA and CDR2 YSYEKL. The CDR3 contains 15 residues. The CDR3 DNA reads as TGCGCCAGCAGCCCACTAGCGGGAGGGTCCTACGAGCAGTACTTC. Translation gives CASSPLAGGSYEQYF.

The V call is TRBV18, the J call TRBJ1-3; D unresolved. In germline, CDR1 is KGHSH, CDR2 LQKENI. Trimming pared 1 base from V and 0 bases from J, leaving 16 bases between. The CDR3 totals 18 residues. The CDR3 DNA is TGTGCCAGCTCACCACAGCCAGGCACCACGGTCTCTGGAAACACCATATATTTT. Translated: CASSPQPGTTVSGNTIYF.

This chain joins TRBV6-5 and TRBJ1-1, with no clear D. CDR3 length equals 15 residues. The V gene's germline CDR1 is MNHEY and CDR2 SVGAGI. The V and J ends lost 7 bases and 8 bases respectively, with 23 bases between them. The chain's CDR3 is CASTFVPPSVGEAFF. CDR3 sequence (DNA): TGTGCCAGCACCTTCGTCCCCCCCTCGGTCGGGGAAGCTTTCTTT.

The CDR3 here is CASSAQGAKVKDTQYF. The CDR3 DNA is TGTGCCAGCAGCGCTCAGGGGGCGAAGGTGAAGGATACGCAGTATTTT. The chain combines TRBV9 with TRBJ2-3; TRBD1 aligns across 8 bases. Germline V gene sequence: CDR1 SGDLS, CDR2 YYNGEE. This CDR3 is built from 16 residues. J was trimmed by 6 bases and V by 3 bases; bases with no gene match: 12.